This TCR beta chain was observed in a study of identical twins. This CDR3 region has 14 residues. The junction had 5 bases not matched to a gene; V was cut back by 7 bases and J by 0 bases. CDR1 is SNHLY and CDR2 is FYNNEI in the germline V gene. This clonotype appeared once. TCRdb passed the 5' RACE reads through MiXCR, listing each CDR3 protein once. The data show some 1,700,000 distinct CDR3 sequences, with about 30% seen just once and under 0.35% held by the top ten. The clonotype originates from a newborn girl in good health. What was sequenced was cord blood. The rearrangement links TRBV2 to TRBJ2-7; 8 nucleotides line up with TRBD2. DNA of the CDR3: TGTGCCAGCAAATCGAGCGGGAGCTCCTACGAGCAGTACTTC. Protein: CASKSSGSSYEQYF.